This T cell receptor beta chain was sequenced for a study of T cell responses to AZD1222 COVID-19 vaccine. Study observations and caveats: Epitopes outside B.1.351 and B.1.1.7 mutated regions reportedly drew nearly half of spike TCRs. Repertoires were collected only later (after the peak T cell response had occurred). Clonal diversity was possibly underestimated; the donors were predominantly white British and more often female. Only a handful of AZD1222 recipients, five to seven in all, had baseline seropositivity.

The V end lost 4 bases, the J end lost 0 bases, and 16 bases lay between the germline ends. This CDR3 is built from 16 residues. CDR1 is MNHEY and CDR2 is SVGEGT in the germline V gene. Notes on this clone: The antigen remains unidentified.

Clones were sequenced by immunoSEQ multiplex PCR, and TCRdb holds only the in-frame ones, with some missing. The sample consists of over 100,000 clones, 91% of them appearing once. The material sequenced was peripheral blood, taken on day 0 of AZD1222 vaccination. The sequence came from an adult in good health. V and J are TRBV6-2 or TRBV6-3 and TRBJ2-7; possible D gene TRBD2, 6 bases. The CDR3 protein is CASSSPVGRTSYEQYF. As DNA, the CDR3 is TGTGCCAGCAGTTCCCCTGTCGGGAGAACCTCCTACGAGCAGTACTTC.